The rows below give T cell receptor beta chains drawn from one sample of a study of PD-L1 blockade in urothelial cancer. Sequencing used immunoSEQ multiplex PCR; TCRdb keeps in-frame clones, though not all of them. The table lists approximately 79,000 clones, 85% of them singletons, with about 7.4% in the top ten. The sequencing used PBMCs, collected around atezolizumab (anti-PD-L1) treatment. These TCRs come from a man aged 35 to 55 with urothelial cancer. CDR3s leave out the opening cysteine and the closing phenylalanine or tryptophan. D genes are given only for firm matches.

D gene: -
V gene: TRBV7-8
J gene: TRBJ1-1
CDR3 protein: ASSPTGGGGTEAF

D gene: TRBD2
V gene: TRBV7-2
J gene: TRBJ2-1
CDR3 protein: ASSLDSGRVNEQF

D gene: -
V gene: TRBV19
J gene: TRBJ2-7
CDR3 protein: ASSKGWGFYEQY

D gene: -
V gene: TRBV28
J gene: TRBJ2-1
CDR3 protein: ASKNPGSGSYNEQF

D gene: TRBD2
V gene: TRBV6-6
J gene: TRBJ2-1
CDR3 protein: ASSMGLAGHYNEQF

D gene: -
V gene: TRBV19
J gene: TRBJ1-2
CDR3 protein: ASNPGYNNYGYT

D gene: TRBD2
V gene: TRBV4-3
J gene: TRBJ2-7
CDR3 protein: ASSQGVAGASYEQY

D gene: TRBD2
V gene: TRBV5-1
J gene: TRBJ2-1
CDR3 protein: ASSFSGSYNEQF

D gene: -
V gene: TRBV5-1
J gene: TRBJ2-7
CDR3 protein: ASSPSQGMGYEQY

D gene: -
V gene: TRBV5-1
J gene: TRBJ1-1
CDR3 protein: ASSLHPNRGVRGTEAF

D gene: -
V gene: TRBV5-1
J gene: TRBJ2-4
CDR3 protein: ASSLLSGAKNIQY

D gene: -
V gene: TRBV7-3
J gene: TRBJ2-1
CDR3 protein: ASSLGDFYEQF

D gene: TRBD1
V gene: TRBV19
J gene: TRBJ2-3
CDR3 protein: ASSILQGADTQY

D gene: TRBD1
V gene: TRBV9
J gene: TRBJ2-1
CDR3 protein: ASSVGGRGTGRYNEQF

D gene: TRBD1
V gene: TRBV28
J gene: TRBJ1-2
CDR3 protein: ATLRQGYYGYT

D gene: -
V gene: TRBV7-8
J gene: TRBJ2-2
CDR3 protein: ASSLRLAGELF

D gene: -
V gene: TRBV6-5
J gene: TRBJ2-7
CDR3 protein: ASSYSSTSSQAEQY

D gene: -
V gene: TRBV28
J gene: TRBJ1-2
CDR3 protein: ASSPRGGLNYGYT

D gene: TRBD2
V gene: TRBV6-5
J gene: TRBJ2-1
CDR3 protein: ASGLTSGSYNEQF

D gene: TRBD1
V gene: TRBV18
J gene: TRBJ2-3
CDR3 protein: ASSPLGQGRGDTQY

D gene: -
V gene: TRBV5-1
J gene: TRBJ1-4
CDR3 protein: ASSPPGEEKLF

D gene: TRBD2
V gene: TRBV5-1
J gene: TRBJ2-3
CDR3 protein: ASSLVPSGDGSGNTQY

D gene: -
V gene: TRBV6-5
J gene: TRBJ1-1
CDR3 protein: ASSRGGYTEAF

D gene: -
V gene: TRBV11-2
J gene: TRBJ2-2
CDR3 protein: ASSPIGSGGELF

D gene: TRBD1
V gene: TRBV7-3
J gene: TRBJ1-1
CDR3 protein: ASSPGGTGGARTEAF

D gene: -
V gene: TRBV18
J gene: TRBJ1-1
CDR3 protein: ASSPEGGAVRGF

D gene: TRBD2
V gene: TRBV4-2
J gene: TRBJ2-7
CDR3 protein: ASSQSLAGVAYEQY

D gene: -
V gene: TRBV29-1
J gene: TRBJ1-4
CDR3 protein: SVEGPGQSNEKLF

D gene: TRBD2
V gene: TRBV11-3
J gene: TRBJ2-1
CDR3 protein: ASSSLSTSGNEQF

D gene: -
V gene: TRBV18
J gene: TRBJ2-7
CDR3 protein: ASSPPGHRPYEQY

D gene: -
V gene: TRBV28
J gene: TRBJ1-2
CDR3 protein: ASRSGWANYGYT

D gene: -
V gene: TRBV9
J gene: TRBJ1-3
CDR3 protein: ASSKEGFSGNTIY

D gene: -
V gene: TRBV30
J gene: TRBJ1-2
CDR3 protein: AWRRTAEANYGYT

D gene: -
V gene: TRBV28
J gene: TRBJ1-1
CDR3 protein: ASSSDRLEAF

D gene: -
V gene: TRBV7-2
J gene: TRBJ1-3
CDR3 protein: ASSLVADSTGNTIY

D gene: TRBD1
V gene: TRBV20-1
J gene: TRBJ2-1
CDR3 protein: SAEQGREF